The following is a TCR beta chain sequence with its context. Germline V CDR1 and CDR2: SEHNR, FQNEAQ (reference sequence). This CDR3 comprises 15 residues. J lost 3 bases, V lost 0 bases, and 2 bases had no gene match. The data stem from a study of blood T cell repertoires in COVID-19. Clones were read by immunoSEQ multiplex PCR, and TCRdb kept only the in-frame ones, dropping some. In the table there are approximately 250,000 clones, around 86% of which are singletons. The receptor's source is a man aged 35 to 55 with active or convalescent COVID-19. What was sequenced was peripheral blood. The genes are TRBV7-9 and TRBJ1-3; 7 bases are a match to TRBD1. CDR3 protein: CASSLAGGGGNTIYF. DNA for the CDR3: TGTGCCAGCAGCTTAGCAGGGGGCGGTGGAAACACCATATATTTT.